Following are 7 T cell receptor beta chains from one sample sequenced in a study of regulatory T cells in long-lasting Graves disease. The time point here: newly diagnosed GD, antithyroid drugs for less than 3 months. RNA extracted from PBMCs served as the sequencing template. The TCR beta library used iRepertoire HTBI primers with Arm-PCR amplification of CDR3. TCRdb ran MiXCR on the multiplex PCR reads and lists one entry per CDR3 protein. The sample has about 500,000 distinct CDR3 sequences, under 20% seen once. These data were likewise used in another study, on T cells in Graves' hyperthyroidism and ophthalmopathy.

The material sequenced was peripheral blood mononuclear cells (PBMCs), taken at new diagnosis, from a patient treated with antithyroid drugs. The receptor set was obtained from a man aged 35-49 years with Graves disease.

The CDR3 is CASSATGGRNEQFF. CDR3 in DNA: TGTGCCAGCAGCGCGACGGGGGGGCGGAATGAGCAGTTCTTC. The J gene is TRBJ2-1, the V gene TRBV7-6, with 8 bases fitting TRBD2. Germline CDR1 reads SGHVS; CDR2 reads FNYEAQ. The CDR3 has 14 residues. V was clipped by 5 bases and J by 7 bases; unmatched bases: 7.

This clonotype was found many times. The chain joins TRBV12-5 to TRBJ2-7, with D possibly matching TRBD2 (6 bases). CDR1 LGHNT and CDR2 FRNRAP come from the germline V gene. V shed 5 bases and J shed 2 bases, with 25 bases lying between them. This CDR3 comprises 18 residues. CDR3 protein: CASGPKKGLDSTPYEQYF. Written as DNA, the CDR3 is TGTGCTAGTGGTCCTAAAAAGGGACTCGACTCCACACCCTACGAGCAGTACTTC.

This clonotype was seen many times. This sequence joins TRBV4-1 and TRBJ2-3, with a possible D match to TRBD2 (5 bases). Per the germline V gene, CDR1 is MGHRA and CDR2 is YSYEKL. V gave up 3 bases and J gave up 3 bases, with 10 bases separating them. CDR3 length: 14 residues. The CDR3 sequence is CASSQGSGTDTQYF. CDR3 DNA: TGCGCCAGCAGCCAGGGGTCGGGAACAGATACGCAGTATTTT.

This clonotype showed up many times. The chain carries TRBV7-9 and TRBJ2-7, with D maybe TRBD1 (6 bases). Trimming removed 2 bases from V and 3 bases from J, with 11 bases in between. Germline CDR1 SEHNR, CDR2 FQNEAQ (reference sequence). The CDR3 is 14 residues long. In DNA form, the CDR3 reads TGTGCCAGCAGCTTAACGCAGGGGAACTACGAGCAGTACTTC. Translating gives CASSLTQGNYEQYF. Full variable domain (remainder filled in from reference TRBV7-9 and TRBJ2-7): DTGVSQNPRHKITKRGQNVTFRCDPISEHNRLYWYRQTLGQGPEFLTYFQNEAQLEKSRLLSDRFSAERPKGSFSTLEIQRTEQGDSAMYLCASSLTQGNYEQYFGPGTRLTVT.

Only a few counts were recorded for this clonotype. The chain has TRBV29-1 and TRBJ2-2; TRBD1 agrees at 9 bases. The length of the CDR3 is 16 residues. V was pared by 5 bases and J by 5 bases, with 12 bases of the junction left unmatched. In germline, CDR1 is SQVTM, CDR2 ANQGSEA. The DNA for the CDR3 is TGCAGCGTTACCATTCCGGACAGGGGCAGAACCGGGGAGCTGTTTTTT. Its protein is CSVTIPDRGRTGELFF.

This clonotype was seen repeatedly, ten times or more. The rearrangement uses TRBV2 and TRBJ2-1; no clear D gene. V was shortened by 7 bases and J by 6 bases, with 7 bases between the two germline ends. The CDR3 contains 11 residues. Germline loops: CDR1 SNHLY, CDR2 FYNNEI. The CDR3 region is CASIYVNEQFF. The CDR3 DNA follows: TGTGCCAGCATCTATGTCAATGAGCAGTTCTTC.

This clonotype has ten or more counts. This chain links TRBV13 with TRBJ2-1; D might be TRBD2 (5 bases). Trimming took 6 bases from V and 5 from J, leaving 11 bases between them. In germline, CDR1 is PRHDT, CDR2 FYEKMQ (reference sequence). This CDR3 spans 13 amino acids. CDR3 sequence (DNA): TGTGCCAGCAGAAGGGAGATAGACAATGAGCAGTTCTTC. Its translation is CASRREIDNEQFF.